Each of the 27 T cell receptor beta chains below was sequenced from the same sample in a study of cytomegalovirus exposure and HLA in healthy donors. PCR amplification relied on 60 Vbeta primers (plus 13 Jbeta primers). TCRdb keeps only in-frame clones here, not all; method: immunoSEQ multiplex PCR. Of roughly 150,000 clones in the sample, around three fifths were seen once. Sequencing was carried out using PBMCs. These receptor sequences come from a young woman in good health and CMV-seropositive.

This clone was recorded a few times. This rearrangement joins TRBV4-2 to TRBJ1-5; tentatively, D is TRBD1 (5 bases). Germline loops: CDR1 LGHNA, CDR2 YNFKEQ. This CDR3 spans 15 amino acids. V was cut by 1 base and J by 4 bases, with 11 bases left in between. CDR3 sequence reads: CASSQGEGINQPQHF. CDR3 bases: TGTGCCAGCAGCCAAGGGGAGGGGATTAATCAGCCCCAGCATTTT.

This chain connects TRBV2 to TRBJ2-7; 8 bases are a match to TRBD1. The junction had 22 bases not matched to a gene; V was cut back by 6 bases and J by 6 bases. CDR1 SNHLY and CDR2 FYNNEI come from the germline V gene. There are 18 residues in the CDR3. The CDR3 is CASRVGWGTGLAVSEQYF. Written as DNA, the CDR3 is TGTGCCAGCAGAGTGGGCTGGGGGACAGGCCTAGCTGTGTCCGAGCAGTACTTC.

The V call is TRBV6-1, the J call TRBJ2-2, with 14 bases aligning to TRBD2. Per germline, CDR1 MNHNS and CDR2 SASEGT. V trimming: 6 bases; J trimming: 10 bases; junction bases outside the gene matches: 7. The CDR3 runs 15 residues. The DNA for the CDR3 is TGTGCCAGCAGCTGGGGACTAGCGGGAGTTGCGGAGCTGTTTTTT. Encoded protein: CASSWGLAGVAELFF.

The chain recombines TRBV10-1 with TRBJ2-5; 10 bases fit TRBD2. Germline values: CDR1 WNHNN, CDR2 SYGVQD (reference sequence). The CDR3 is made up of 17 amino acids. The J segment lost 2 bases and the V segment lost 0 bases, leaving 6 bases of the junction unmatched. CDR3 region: CASSESIPAGGQETQYF. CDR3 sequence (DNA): TGCGCCAGCAGTGAGTCGATCCCAGCGGGAGGGCAAGAGACCCAGTACTTC.

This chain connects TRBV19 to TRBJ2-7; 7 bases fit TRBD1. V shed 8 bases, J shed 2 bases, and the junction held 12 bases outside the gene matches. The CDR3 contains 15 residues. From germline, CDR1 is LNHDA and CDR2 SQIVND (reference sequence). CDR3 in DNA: TGTGCCAGTCGTAAAGGGACAGCCTCACCCTACGAGCAGTACTTC. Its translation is CASRKGTASPYEQYF.

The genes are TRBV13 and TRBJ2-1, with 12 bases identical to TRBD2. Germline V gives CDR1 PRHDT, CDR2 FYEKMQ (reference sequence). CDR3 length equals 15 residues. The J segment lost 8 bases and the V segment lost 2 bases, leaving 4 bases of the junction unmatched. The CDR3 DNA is TGTGCCAGCAGCTTAAGGGCTAGCGGGAGGGATGAGCAGTTCTTC. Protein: CASSLRASGRDEQFF.

Here the CDR3 DNA reads TGTGCCAGCAGTTATAGGGCAGGGGCTGAAGCTTTCTTT. Its translation: CASSYRAGAEAFF. This chain joins TRBV6-6 and TRBJ1-1; a weak D match, TRBD1 (6 bases). Germline CDR1 and CDR2: MNHNY and SVGAGI (reference sequence). There are 13 residues in the CDR3. V gave up 3 bases and J gave up 6 bases, with 11 bases separating them.

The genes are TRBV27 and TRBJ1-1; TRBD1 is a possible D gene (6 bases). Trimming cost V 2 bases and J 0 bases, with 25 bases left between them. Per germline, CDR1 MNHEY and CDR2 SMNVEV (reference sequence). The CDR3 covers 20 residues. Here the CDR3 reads CASSLTGGQSYTPMNTEAFF. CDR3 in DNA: TGTGCCAGCAGTTTAACGGGGGGGCAGTCTTACACCCCCATGAACACTGAAGCTTTCTTT.

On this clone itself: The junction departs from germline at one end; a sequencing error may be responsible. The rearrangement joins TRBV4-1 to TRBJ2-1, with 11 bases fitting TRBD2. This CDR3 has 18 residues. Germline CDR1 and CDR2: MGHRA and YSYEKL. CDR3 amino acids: CASSKEPGLAASYNEQFF. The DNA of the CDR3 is TGCGCCAGCAGCAAAGAACCGGGACTAGCGGCCTCCTACAATGAGCAGTTCTTC.

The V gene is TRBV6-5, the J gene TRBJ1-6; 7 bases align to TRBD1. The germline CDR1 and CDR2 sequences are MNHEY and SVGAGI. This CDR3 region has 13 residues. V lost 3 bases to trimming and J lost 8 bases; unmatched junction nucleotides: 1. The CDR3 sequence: CASSYTGDSPLHF. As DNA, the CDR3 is TGTGCCAGCAGTTATACAGGGGATTCACCCCTCCACTTT.

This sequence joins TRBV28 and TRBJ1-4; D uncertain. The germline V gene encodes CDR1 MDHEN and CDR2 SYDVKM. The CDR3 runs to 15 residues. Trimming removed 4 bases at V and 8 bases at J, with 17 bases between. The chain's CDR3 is CASSYSGSGGEKLFF. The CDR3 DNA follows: TGTGCCAGCAGTTACTCCGGGTCCGGAGGGGAAAAACTGTTTTTT.

In DNA form, the CDR3 reads TGTGCCAGCAGCGACGGGACAGGGGCCATGGCTTTCTTT. As protein: CASSDGTGAMAFF. This chain uses TRBV6-5 with TRBJ1-1, with 10 nucleotides matching TRBD1. In germline, CDR1 is MNHEY, CDR2 SVGAGI. The ends lost 6 bases at V and 11 bases at J; junction bases unmatched: 9. This CDR3 comprises 13 residues.

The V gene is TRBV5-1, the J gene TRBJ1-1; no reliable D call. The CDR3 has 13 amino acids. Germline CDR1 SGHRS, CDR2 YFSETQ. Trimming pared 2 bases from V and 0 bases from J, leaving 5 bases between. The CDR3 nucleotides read TGCGCCAGCAGCTTTGGGCTGAACACTGAAGCTTTCTTT. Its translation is CASSFGLNTEAFF. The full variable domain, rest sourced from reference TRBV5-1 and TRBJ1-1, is KAGVTQTPRYLIKTRGQQVTLSCSPISGHRSVSWYQQTPGQGLQFLFEYFSETQRNKGNFPGRFSGRQFSNSRSEMNVSTLELGDSALYLCASSFGLNTEAFFGQGTRLTVV.

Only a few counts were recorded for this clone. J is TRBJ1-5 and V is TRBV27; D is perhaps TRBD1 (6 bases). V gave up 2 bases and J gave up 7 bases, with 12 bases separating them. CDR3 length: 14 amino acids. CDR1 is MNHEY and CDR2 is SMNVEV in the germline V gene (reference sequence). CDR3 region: CASSLGSGDQPQHF. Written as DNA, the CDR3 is TGTGCCAGCAGTTTAGGATCAGGGGACCAGCCCCAGCATTTT.

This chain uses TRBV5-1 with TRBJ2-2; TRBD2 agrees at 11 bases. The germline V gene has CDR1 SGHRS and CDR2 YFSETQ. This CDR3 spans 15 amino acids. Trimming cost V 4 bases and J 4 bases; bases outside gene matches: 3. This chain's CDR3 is CASSTGTSGTGELFF. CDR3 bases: TGCGCCAGCAGCACCGGGACTAGCGGCACCGGGGAGCTGTTTTTT.

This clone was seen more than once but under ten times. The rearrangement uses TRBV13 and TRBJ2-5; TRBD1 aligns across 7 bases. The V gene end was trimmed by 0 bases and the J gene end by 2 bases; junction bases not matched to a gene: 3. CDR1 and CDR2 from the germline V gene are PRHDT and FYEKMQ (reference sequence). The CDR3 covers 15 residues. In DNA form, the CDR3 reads TGTGCCAGCAGCTTAGGGGAGGACAGGCAAGAGACCCAGTACTTC. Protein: CASSLGEDRQETQYF.

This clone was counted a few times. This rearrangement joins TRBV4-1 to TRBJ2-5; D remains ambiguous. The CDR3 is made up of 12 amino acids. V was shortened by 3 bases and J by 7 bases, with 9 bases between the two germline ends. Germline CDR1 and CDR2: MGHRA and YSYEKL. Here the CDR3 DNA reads TGCGCCAGCAGCCATCCTCCAGGGACCCAGTACTTC. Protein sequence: CASSHPPGTQYF.

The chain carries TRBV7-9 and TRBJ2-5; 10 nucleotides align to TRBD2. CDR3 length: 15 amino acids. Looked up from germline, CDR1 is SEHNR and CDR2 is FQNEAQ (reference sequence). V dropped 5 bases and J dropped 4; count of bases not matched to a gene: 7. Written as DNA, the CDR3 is TGTGCCAGCAGCGCCCCTAGCGGGAGAAGAGAGACCCAGTACTTC. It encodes CASSAPSGRRETQYF.

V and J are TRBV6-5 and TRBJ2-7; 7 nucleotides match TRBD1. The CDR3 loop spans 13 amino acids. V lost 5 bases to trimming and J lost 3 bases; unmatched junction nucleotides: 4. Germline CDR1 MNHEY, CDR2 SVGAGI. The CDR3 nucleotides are TGTGCCAGCAGTCGGGGACAGCTCTACGAGCAGTACTTC. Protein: CASSRGQLYEQYF.

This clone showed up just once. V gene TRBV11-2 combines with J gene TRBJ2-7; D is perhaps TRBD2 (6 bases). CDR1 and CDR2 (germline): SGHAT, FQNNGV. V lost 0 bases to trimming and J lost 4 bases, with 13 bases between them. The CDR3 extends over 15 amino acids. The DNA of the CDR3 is TGTGCCAGCAGCTTAGAAGCCGGGGGTTCGTACGAGCAGTACTTC. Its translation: CASSLEAGGSYEQYF.

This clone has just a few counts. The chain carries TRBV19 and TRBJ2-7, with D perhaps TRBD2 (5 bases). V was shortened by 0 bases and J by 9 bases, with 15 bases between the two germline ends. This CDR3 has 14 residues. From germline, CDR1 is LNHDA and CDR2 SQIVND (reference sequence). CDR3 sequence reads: CASSIDVTSGRQYF. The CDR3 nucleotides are TGTGCCAGTAGTATAGATGTCACATCTGGGAGGCAGTACTTC.

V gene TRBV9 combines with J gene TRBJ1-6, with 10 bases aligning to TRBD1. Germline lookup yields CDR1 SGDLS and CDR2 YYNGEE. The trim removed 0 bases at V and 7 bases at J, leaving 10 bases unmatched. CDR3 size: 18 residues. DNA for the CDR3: TGTGCCAGCAGCGTAGGATTGGGTGGACAGGGGGTAAATTCACCCCTCCACTTT. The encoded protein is CASSVGLGGQGVNSPLHF.

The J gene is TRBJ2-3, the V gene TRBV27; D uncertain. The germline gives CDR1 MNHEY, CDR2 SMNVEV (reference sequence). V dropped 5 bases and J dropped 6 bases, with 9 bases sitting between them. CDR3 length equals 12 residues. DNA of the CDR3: TGTGCCAGCAGTCAAAGCTGGGATACGCAGTATTTT. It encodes CASSQSWDTQYF.

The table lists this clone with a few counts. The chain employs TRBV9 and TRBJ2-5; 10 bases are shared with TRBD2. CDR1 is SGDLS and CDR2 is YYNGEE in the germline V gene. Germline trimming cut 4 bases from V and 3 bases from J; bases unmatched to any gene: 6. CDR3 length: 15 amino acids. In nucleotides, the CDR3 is TGTGCCAGCAGCACCGCCGGACTAGCGGAAGAGACCCAGTACTTC. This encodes CASSTAGLAEETQYF.

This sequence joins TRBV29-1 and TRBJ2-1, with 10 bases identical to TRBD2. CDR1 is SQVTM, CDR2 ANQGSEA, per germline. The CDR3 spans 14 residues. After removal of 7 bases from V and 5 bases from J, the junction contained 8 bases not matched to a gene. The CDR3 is CSAYGTSEDNEQFF. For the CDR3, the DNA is TGCAGCGCCTATGGGACTAGCGAGGACAATGAGCAGTTCTTC.

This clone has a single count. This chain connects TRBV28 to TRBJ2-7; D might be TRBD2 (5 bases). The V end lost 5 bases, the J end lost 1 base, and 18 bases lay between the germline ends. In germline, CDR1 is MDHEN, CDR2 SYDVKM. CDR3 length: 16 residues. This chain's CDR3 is CASSPPDRGESYEQYF. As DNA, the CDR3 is TGTGCCAGCAGTCCCCCCGATCGGGGTGAGTCCTACGAGCAGTACTTC.

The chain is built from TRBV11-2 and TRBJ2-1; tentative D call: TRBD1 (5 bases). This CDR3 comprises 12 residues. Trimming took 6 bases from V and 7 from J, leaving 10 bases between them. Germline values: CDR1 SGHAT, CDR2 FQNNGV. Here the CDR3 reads CASRLQGNEQFF. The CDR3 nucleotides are TGTGCCAGCAGACTTCAGGGAAATGAGCAGTTCTTC.